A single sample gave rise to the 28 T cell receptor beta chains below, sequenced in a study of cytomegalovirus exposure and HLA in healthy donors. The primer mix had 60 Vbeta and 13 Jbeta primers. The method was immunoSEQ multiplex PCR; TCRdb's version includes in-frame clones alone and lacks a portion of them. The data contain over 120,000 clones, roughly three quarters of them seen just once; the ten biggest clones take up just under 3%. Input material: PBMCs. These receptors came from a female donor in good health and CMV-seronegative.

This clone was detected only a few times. CDR3 in amino acids: CASSLGGQGAANTEAFF. The CDR3, as DNA: TGTGCCAGCAGCTTAGGCGGACAGGGGGCAGCGAACACTGAAGCTTTCTTT. The chain employs TRBV7-2 and TRBJ1-1; 11 bases are shared with TRBD1. This CDR3 spans 17 amino acids. CDR1 and CDR2 (germline): SGHTA, FQGNSA. Trimming cost V 1 base and J 1 base; bases outside gene matches: 5.

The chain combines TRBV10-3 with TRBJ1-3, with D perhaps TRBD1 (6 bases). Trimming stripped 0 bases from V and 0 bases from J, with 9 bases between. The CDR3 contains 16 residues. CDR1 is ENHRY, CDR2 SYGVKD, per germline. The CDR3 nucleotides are TGTGCCATCAGTGAGTCGTGGACAGCCTCTGGAAACACCATATATTTT. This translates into CAISESWTASGNTIYF.

The CDR3: CASSLGVVNTEAFF. The CDR3 nucleotides read TGTGCCAGCAGCTTAGGCGTAGTCAACACTGAAGCTTTCTTT. V gene TRBV11-2 combines with J gene TRBJ1-1, with no clear D. Germline V gives CDR1 SGHAT, CDR2 FQNNGV. CDR3 length: 14 residues. The V end was cut by 1 base, the J end by 2 bases, with 8 bases between.

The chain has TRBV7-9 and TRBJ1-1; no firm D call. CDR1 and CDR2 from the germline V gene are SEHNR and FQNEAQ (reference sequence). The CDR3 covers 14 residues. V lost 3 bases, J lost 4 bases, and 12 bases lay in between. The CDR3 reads CASSLRPFGTEAFF. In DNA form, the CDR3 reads TGTGCCAGCAGCTTGAGGCCGTTTGGCACTGAAGCTTTCTTT.

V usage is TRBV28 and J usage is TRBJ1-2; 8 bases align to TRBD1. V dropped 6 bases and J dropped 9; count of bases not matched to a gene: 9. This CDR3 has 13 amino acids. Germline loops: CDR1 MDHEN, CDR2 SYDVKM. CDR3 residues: CASRIGQGYRYTF. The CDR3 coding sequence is TGTGCCAGCAGGATTGGACAGGGTTATCGCTACACCTTC.

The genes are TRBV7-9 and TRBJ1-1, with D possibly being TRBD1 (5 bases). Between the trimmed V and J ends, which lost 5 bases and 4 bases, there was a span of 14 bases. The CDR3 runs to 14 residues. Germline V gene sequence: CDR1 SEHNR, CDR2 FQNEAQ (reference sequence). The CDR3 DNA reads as TGTGCCAGCAGCCATCTCCAGGGTGGCACTGAAGCTTTCTTT. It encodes CASSHLQGGTEAFF.

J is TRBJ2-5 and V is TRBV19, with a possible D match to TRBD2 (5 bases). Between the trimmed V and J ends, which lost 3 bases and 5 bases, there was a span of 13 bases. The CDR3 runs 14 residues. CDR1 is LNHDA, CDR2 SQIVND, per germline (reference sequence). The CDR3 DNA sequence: TGTGCCAGTAGTATTACGGGGAAGACGGAGACCCAGTACTTC. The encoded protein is CASSITGKTETQYF.

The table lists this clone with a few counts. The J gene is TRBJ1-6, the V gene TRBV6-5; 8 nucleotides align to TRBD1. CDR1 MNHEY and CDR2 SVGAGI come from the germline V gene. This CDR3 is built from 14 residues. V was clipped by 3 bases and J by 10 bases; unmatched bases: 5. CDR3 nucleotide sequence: TGTGCCAGCAGTTATTACAGGGGGAAGTCACCCCTCCACTTT. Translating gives CASSYYRGKSPLHF.

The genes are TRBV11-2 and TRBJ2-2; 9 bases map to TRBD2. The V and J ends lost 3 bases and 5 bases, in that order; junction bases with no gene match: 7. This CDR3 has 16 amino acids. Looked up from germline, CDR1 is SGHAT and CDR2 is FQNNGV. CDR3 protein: CASSLALAGLTGELFF. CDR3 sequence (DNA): TGTGCCAGCAGCTTGGCGCTAGCGGGACTAACCGGGGAGCTGTTTTTT.

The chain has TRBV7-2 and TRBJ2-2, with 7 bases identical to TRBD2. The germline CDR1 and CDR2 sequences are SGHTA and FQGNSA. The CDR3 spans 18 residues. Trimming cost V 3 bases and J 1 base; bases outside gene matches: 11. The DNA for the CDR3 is TGTGCCAGCAGCTTTTTTGGGCCTTCGGGGGGGAACACCGGGGAGCTGTTTTTT. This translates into CASSFFGPSGGNTGELFF. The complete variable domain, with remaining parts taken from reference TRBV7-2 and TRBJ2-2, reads GAGVSQSPSNKVTEKGKDVELRCDPISGHTALYWYRQSLGQGLEFLIYFQGNSAPDKSGLPSDRFSAERTGGSVSTLTIQRTQQEDSAVYLCASSFFGPSGGNTGELFFGEGSRLTVL.

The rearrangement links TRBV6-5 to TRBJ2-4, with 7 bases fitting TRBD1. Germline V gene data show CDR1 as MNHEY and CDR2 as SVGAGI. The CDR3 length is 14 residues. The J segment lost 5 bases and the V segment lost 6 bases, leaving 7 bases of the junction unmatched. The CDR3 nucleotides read TGTGCCAGCAGGAGGGGGCCCGGAGAAAACATTCAGTACTTC. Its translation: CASRRGPGENIQYF.

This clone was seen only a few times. Here the CDR3 reads CASSSPGTGAGANVLTF. Written as DNA, the CDR3 is TGTGCCAGCAGCAGTCCCGGGACAGGGGCTGGGGCCAACGTCCTGACTTTC. V usage is TRBV5-4 and J usage is TRBJ2-6, with 10 bases fitting TRBD1. Germline V lookup: CDR1 SGHNT, CDR2 YYREEE (reference sequence). The CDR3 consists of 17 residues. V dropped 4 bases and J dropped 2; count of bases not matched to a gene: 6.

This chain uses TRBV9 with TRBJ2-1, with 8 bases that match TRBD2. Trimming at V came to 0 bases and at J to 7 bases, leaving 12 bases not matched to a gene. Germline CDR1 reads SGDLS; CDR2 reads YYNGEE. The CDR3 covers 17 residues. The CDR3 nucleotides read TGTGCCAGCAGCGTAGGGTCAGCAGGACTAGCTGTTAATGAGCAGTTCTTC. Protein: CASSVGSAGLAVNEQFF.

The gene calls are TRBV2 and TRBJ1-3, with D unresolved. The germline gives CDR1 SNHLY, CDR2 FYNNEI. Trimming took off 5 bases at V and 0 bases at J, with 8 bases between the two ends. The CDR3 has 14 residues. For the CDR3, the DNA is TGTGCCAGCAGTACAACAAGCTCTGGAAACACCATATATTTT. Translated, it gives CASSTTSSGNTIYF.

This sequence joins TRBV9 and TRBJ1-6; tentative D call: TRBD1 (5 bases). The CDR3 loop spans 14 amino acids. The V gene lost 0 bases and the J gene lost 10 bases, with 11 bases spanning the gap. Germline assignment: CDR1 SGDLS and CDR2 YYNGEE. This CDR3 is CASSVGGDQSPLHF. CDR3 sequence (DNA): TGTGCCAGCAGCGTAGGGGGGGATCAATCACCCCTCCACTTT.

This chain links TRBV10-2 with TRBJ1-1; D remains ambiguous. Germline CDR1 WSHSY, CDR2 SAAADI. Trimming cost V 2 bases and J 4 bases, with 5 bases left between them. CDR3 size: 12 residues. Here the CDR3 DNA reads TGCGCCAGCAGTGAGGCAGGCACTGAAGCTTTCTTT. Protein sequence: CASSEAGTEAFF.

CDR3 residues: CATYHPPGQPFYEQYF. The DNA of the CDR3 is TGTGCCACCTACCATCCCCCGGGACAGCCCTTCTACGAGCAGTACTTC. The chain links TRBV25-1 to TRBJ2-7, with TRBD1 matching 7 bases. Germline-derived CDR1 and CDR2 are MGHDK and SYGVNS. The ends lost 10 bases at V and 3 bases at J; junction bases unmatched: 18. The CDR3 length is 16 residues.

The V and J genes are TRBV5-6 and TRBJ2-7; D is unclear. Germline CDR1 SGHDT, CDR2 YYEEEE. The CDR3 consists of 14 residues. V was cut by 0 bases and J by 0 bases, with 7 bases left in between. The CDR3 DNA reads TGTGCCAGCAGCTTGGGACTGAACTCCTACGAGCAGTACTTC. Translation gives CASSLGLNSYEQYF.

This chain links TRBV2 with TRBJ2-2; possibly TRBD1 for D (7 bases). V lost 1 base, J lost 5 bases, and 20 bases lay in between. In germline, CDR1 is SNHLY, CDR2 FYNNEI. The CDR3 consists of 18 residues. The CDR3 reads CASSEGRRGLRRTGELFF. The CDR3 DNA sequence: TGTGCCAGCAGTGAAGGGCGGAGGGGGCTGAGGAGGACCGGGGAGCTGTTTTTT.

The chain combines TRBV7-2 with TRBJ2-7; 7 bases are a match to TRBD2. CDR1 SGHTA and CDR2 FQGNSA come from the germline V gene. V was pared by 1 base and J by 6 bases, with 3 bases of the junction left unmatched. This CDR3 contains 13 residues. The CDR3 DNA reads TGTGCCAGCAGCTTAGGTGGGGAGGGCGAGCAGTACTTC. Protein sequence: CASSLGGEGEQYF.

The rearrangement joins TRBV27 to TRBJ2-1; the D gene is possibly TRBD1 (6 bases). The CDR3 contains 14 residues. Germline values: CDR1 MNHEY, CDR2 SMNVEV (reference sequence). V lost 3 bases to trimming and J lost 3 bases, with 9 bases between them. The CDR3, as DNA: TGTGCCAGCAGTTTTAGGACAGACTACAATGAGCAGTTCTTC. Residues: CASSFRTDYNEQFF.

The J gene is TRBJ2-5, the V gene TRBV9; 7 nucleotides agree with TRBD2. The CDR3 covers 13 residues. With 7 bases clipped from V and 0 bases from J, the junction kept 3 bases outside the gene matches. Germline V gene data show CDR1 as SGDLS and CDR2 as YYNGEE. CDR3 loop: CASGAGDQETQYF. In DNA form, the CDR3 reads TGTGCCAGCGGGGCGGGGGACCAAGAGACCCAGTACTTC.

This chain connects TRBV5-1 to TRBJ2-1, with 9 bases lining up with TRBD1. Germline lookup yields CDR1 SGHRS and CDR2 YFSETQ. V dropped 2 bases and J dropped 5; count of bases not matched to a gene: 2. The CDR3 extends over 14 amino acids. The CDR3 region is CASSFGTGHNEQFF. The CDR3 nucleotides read TGCGCCAGCAGCTTCGGGACAGGGCACAATGAGCAGTTCTTC.

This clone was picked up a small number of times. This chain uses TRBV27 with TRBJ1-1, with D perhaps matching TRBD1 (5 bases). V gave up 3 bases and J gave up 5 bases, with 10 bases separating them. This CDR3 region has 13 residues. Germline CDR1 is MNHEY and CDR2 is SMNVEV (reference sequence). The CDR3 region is CASSFLGETEAFF. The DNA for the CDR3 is TGTGCCAGCAGTTTCTTAGGGGAAACTGAAGCTTTCTTT.

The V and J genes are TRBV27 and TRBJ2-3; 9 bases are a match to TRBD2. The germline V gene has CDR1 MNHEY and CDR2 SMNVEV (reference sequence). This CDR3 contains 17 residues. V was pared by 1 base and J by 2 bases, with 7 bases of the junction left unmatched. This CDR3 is CASSLYWLAGNTDTQYF. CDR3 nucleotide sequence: TGTGCCAGCAGTTTATATTGGCTAGCGGGGAACACAGATACGCAGTATTTT.

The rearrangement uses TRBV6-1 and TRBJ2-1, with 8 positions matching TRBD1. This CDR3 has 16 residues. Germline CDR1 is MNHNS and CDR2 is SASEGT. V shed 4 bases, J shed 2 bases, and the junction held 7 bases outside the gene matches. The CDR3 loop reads CASSGAGTGPYNEQFF. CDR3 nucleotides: TGTGCCAGCAGTGGGGCCGGGACAGGTCCCTACAATGAGCAGTTCTTC.

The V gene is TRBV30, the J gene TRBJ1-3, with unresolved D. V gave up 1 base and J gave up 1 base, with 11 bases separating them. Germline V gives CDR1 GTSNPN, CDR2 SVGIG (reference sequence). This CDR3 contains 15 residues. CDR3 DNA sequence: TGTGCCTGGAGTGGGACGGGGTCTTCTGGAAACACCATATATTTT. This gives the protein CAWSGTGSSGNTIYF.

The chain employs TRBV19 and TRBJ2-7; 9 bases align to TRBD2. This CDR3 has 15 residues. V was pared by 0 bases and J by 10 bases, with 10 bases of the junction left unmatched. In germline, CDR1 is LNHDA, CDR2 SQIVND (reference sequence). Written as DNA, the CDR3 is TGTGCCAGTAGTATAGACCCAGCGGGAGGATGGAAACAGTACTTC. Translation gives CASSIDPAGGWKQYF.